The 7 T cell receptor beta chains listed next were all sequenced from one sample in a study of OX40 agonist ivuxolimab in advanced cancers. The repertoire was sequenced with immunoSEQ multiplex PCR; TCRdb's copy has only in-frame clones and lacks some. There are over 70,000 clones in the sample; around 93% occur only once, and over 11% lies in the top ten. Material: CD4+ or CD8+ T cells sorted from blood, obtained in a trial of the OX40 agonist ivuxolimab. The receptors shown here come from an adult with an advanced solid tumor such as melanoma, head and neck, liver or kidney cancer.

The rearrangement links TRBV4-3 to TRBJ2-7; the D gene is possibly TRBD1 (5 bases). This CDR3 is 15 amino acids long. Trimming left V 3 bases short and J 0 bases short, with 12 bases between. CDR1 is LGHNA and CDR2 is YSLEER in the germline V gene. Here the CDR3 reads CASSHVQGSSYEQYF. The CDR3 DNA sequence: TGCGCCAGCAGCCACGTTCAGGGTAGCTCCTACGAGCAGTACTTC.

The V gene is TRBV9, the J gene TRBJ2-5; 9 nucleotides align to TRBD1. This CDR3 has 14 residues. V lost 3 bases and J lost 5; bases outside the gene matches: 5. Germline V gene data show CDR1 as SGDLS and CDR2 as YYNGEE. CDR3 DNA sequence: TGTGCCAGCAGCGCACAGGGGGCATGGGAGACCCAGTACTTC. Encoded protein: CASSAQGAWETQYF.

The rearrangement uses TRBV29-1 and TRBJ2-6; no definite D call. This CDR3 region has 15 residues. Germline CDR1 and CDR2: SQVTM and ANQGSEA. V shed 2 bases and J shed 2 bases, with 10 bases lying between them. The CDR3 spells CSVELQNPGANVLTF. DNA of the CDR3: TGCAGCGTTGAATTGCAGAATCCTGGGGCCAACGTCCTGACTTTC.

In its sample, this clone was seen a few times. The chain recombines TRBV5-5 with TRBJ2-7; D not certain. The CDR3 runs 14 residues. V lost 0 bases to trimming and J lost 2 bases, with 9 bases between them. The germline gives CDR1 SGHKS, CDR2 YYEKEE (reference sequence). The CDR3 region is CASSLVRNTYEQYF. The DNA for the CDR3 is TGTGCCAGCAGCTTGGTACGAAACACCTACGAGCAGTACTTC.

CDR3 loop: CAISPRVDYEQYF. The CDR3 region has the DNA TGTGCCATCAGCCCCCGGGTGGACTACGAGCAGTACTTC. The rearrangement joins TRBV10-3 to TRBJ2-7; no reliable D call. Trimming took 6 bases from V and 3 from J, leaving 12 bases between them. The germline V gene encodes CDR1 ENHRY and CDR2 SYGVKD. The CDR3 loop spans 13 amino acids.

CDR3 sequence reads: CASSLVLAGAEYEQYF. The CDR3 nucleotides are TGTGCCAGCAGTTTAGTACTAGCGGGAGCCGAATACGAGCAGTACTTC. The gene calls are TRBV28 and TRBJ2-7, with 11 nucleotides matching TRBD2. The trim removed 2 bases at V and 4 bases at J, leaving 7 bases unmatched. The CDR3 has 16 amino acids. Germline V lookup: CDR1 MDHEN, CDR2 SYDVKM.

The sample holds a few counts of this clone. The gene calls are TRBV10-3 and TRBJ1-1; 9 positions agree with TRBD1. Germline V gene lookup returns CDR1 ENHRY and CDR2 SYGVKD. This CDR3 is 16 amino acids long. The ends lost 10 bases at V and 5 bases at J; junction bases unmatched: 17. CDR3 amino acids: CATLDPNRGQGTEAFF. The CDR3 DNA reads TGTGCCACACTCGACCCGAACAGGGGGCAGGGGACTGAAGCTTTCTTT.